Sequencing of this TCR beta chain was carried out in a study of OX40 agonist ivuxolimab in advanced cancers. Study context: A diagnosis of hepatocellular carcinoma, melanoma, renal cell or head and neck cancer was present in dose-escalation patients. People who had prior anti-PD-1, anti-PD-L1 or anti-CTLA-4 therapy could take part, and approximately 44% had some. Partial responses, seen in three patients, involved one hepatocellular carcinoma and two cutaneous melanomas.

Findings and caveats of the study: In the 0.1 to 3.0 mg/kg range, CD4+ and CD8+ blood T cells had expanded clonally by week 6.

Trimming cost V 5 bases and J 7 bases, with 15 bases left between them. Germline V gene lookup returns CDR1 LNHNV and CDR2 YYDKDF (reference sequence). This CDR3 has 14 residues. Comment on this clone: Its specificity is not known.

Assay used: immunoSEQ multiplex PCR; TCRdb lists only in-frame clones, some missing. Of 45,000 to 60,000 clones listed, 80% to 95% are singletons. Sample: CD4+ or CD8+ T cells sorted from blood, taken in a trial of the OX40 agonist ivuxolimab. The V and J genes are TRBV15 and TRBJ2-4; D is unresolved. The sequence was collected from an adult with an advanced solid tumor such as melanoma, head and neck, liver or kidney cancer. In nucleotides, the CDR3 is TGTGCCACCAGCGCCAGCGCCCTGGGGAACATTCAGTACTTC. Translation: CATSASALGNIQYF.